The 5 T cell receptor beta chains reported below all come from one sample, sequenced in a study of T-cell memory formation after mild COVID-19. Using its own MiXCR run on the 5' RACE reads, TCRdb lists one record per CDR3 protein. This table holds around 430,000 distinct CDR3 sequences, about 15% found once. The sequencing sample was made of PBMCs or a T cell subset sorted from them (not recorded which). All receptors come from a young man who had mild COVID-19 (a few samples of this study predate the infection). Cell type and time point are not known.

This clonotype occurred a few times. In nucleotides, the CDR3 is TGTGCCACCAGCAGAGAGGGTCTCCCAGGGGGGGGTAACATTCAGTACTTC. It encodes CATSREGLPGGGNIQYF. This sequence joins TRBV15 and TRBJ2-4, with D perhaps given as TRBD1 or TRBD2 (7 bases each). Between the trimmed V and J ends, which lost 0 bases and 7 bases, there was a span of 19 bases. Germline V CDR1 and CDR2: LNHNV, YYDKDF (reference sequence). The CDR3 is 17 amino acids.

There are a few counts of this clonotype. V and J are TRBV5-1 and TRBJ2-1, with a possible D match to TRBD2 (5 bases). The CDR3 runs 14 residues. The germline V gene has CDR1 SGHRS and CDR2 YFSETQ. Deletions cut 0 bases from V and 6 bases from J, with 10 bases between. CDR3: CASSLVLALNEQFF. CDR3 in DNA: TGCGCCAGCAGCTTGGTCCTAGCCCTCAATGAGCAGTTCTTC.

This clonotype was seen a handful of times. The chain has TRBV5-1 and TRBJ1-2, with D perhaps matching TRBD1 (5 bases). V was clipped by 3 bases and J by 3 bases, with 12 bases between them. This CDR3 is built from 14 residues. Germline V gives CDR1 SGHRS, CDR2 YFSETQ. Here the CDR3 reads CASSSRTTDYGYTF. CDR3 bases: TGCGCCAGCAGCTCGAGAACGACAGACTATGGCTACACCTTC.

The V and J genes are TRBV10-3 and TRBJ1-1; perhaps TRBD1 as D (5 bases). Germline V gives CDR1 ENHRY, CDR2 SYGVKD. Trimming removed 11 bases at V and 0 bases at J, with 13 bases between. This CDR3 comprises 13 residues. The CDR3 bases are TGTGCCTCCCAGACAGCCATGAACACTGAAGCTTTCTTT. Amino acids: CASQTAMNTEAFF.

This clonotype was found a few times. The J gene is TRBJ1-5, the V gene TRBV7-9; no definite D call. Trimming shortened V by 1 base and J by 4 bases, and 11 bases separated the two germline ends. The CDR3 is 15 amino acids. Germline loops: CDR1 SEHNR, CDR2 FQNEAQ (reference sequence). The CDR3 here is CASSLGGNVNQPQHF. The DNA of the CDR3 is TGTGCCAGCAGCTTAGGGGGAAATGTTAATCAGCCCCAGCATTTT.